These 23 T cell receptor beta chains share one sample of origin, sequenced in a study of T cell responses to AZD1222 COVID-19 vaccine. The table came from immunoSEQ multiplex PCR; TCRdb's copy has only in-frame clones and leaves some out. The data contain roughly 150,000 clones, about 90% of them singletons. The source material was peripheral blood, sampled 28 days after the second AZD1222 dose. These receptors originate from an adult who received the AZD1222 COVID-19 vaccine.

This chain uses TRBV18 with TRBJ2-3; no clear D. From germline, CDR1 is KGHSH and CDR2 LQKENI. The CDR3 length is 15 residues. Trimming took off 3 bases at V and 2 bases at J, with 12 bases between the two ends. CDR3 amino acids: CASSPAGVSTDTQYF. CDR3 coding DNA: TGTGCCAGCTCACCCGCCGGAGTCTCCACAGATACGCAGTATTTT. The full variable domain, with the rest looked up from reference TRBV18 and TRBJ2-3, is NAGVMQNPRHLVRRRGQEARLRCSPMKGHSHVYWYRQLPEEGLKFMVYLQKENIIDESGMPKERFSAEFPKEGPSILRIQQVVRGDSAAYFCASSPAGVSTDTQYFGPGTRLTVL.

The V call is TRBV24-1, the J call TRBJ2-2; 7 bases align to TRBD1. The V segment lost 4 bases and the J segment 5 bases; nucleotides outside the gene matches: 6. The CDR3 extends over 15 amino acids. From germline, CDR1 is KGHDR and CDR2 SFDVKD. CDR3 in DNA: TGTGCCACCAGTGACCCGGGACAGTTTACCGGGGAGCTGTTTTTT. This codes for CATSDPGQFTGELFF.

The CDR3 loop is CASSLSVVQYF. In nucleotides, the CDR3 is TGTGCCAGCAGTTTATCAGTCGTGCAGTACTTC. The chain couples TRBV28 to TRBJ2-7; unclear D gene. Germline V gives CDR1 MDHEN, CDR2 SYDVKM. The CDR3 covers 11 residues. The V end lost 1 base, the J end lost 9 bases, and 7 bases lay between the germline ends.

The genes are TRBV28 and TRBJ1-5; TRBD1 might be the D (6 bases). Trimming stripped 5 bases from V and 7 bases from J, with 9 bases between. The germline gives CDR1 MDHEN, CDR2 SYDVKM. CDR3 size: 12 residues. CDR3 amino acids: CASSQGYQPQHF. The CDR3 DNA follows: TGTGCCAGCAGTCAGGGGTACCAGCCCCAGCATTTT.

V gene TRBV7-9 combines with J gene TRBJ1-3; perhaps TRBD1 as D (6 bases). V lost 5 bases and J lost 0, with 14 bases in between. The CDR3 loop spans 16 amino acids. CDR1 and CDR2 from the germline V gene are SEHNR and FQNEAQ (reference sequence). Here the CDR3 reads CASSPQGHSSGNTIYF. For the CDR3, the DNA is TGTGCCAGCAGCCCGCAGGGGCACAGCTCTGGAAACACCATATATTTT.

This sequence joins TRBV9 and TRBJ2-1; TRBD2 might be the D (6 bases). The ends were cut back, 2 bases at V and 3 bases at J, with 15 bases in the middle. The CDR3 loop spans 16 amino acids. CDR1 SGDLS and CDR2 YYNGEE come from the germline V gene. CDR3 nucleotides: TGTGCCAGCAGCGTCCAGGGAGGAACAGTCTACAATGAGCAGTTCTTC. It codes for CASSVQGGTVYNEQFF.

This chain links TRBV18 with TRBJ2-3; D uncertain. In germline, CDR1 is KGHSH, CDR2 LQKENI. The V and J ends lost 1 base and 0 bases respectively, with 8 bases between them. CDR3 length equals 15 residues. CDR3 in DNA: TGTGCCAGCTCACCACAGGAGTTCAGCACAGATACGCAGTATTTT. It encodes CASSPQEFSTDTQYF.

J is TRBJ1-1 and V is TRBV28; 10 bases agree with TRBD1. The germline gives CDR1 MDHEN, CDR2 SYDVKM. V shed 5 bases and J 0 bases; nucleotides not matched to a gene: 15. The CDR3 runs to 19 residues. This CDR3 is CASSPTGGAAEFMNTEAFF. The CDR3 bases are TGTGCCAGCAGTCCGACAGGGGGCGCGGCCGAATTCATGAACACTGAAGCTTTCTTT. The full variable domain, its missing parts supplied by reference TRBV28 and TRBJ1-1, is DVKVTQSSRYLVKRTGEKVFLECVQDMDHENMFWYRQDPGLGLRLIYFSYDVKMKEKGDIPEGYSVSREKKERFSLILESASTNQTSMYLCASSPTGGAAEFMNTEAFFGQGTRLTVV.

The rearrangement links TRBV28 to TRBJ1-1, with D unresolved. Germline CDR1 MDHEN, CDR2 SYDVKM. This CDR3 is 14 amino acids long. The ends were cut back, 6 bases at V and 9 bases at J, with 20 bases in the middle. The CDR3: CASSPPAGIRKAFF. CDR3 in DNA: TGTGCCAGCAGCCCCCCGGCGGGTATTAGGAAAGCTTTCTTT.

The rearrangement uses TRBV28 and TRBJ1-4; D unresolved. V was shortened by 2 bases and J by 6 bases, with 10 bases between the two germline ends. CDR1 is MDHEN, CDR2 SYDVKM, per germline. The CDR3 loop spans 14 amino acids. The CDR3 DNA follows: TGTGCCAGCAGTTTAAGCCAATTGGATGAAAAACTGTTTTTT. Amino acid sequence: CASSLSQLDEKLFF. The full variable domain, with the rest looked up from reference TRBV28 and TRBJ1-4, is DVKVTQSSRYLVKRTGEKVFLECVQDMDHENMFWYRQDPGLGLRLIYFSYDVKMKEKGDIPEGYSVSREKKERFSLILESASTNQTSMYLCASSLSQLDEKLFFGSGTQLSVL.

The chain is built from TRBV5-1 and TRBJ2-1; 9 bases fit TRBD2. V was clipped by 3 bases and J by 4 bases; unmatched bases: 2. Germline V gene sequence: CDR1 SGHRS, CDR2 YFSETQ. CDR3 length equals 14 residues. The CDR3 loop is CASSYSGGYNEQFF. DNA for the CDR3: TGCGCCAGCAGCTATAGCGGGGGTTACAATGAGCAGTTCTTC.

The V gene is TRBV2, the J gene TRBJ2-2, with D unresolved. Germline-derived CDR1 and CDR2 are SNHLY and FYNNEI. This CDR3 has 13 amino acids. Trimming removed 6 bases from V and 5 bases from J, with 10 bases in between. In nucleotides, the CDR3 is TGTGCCAGCAGATTAGTCGAAACCGGGGAGCTGTTTTTT. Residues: CASRLVETGELFF.

CDR3 in amino acids: CASRDGRSGANVLTF. The DNA of the CDR3 is TGTGCCAGCAGGGACGGTCGCTCTGGGGCCAACGTCCTGACTTTC. J is TRBJ2-6 and V is TRBV6-5; D ambiguous. The CDR3 covers 15 residues. V was clipped by 6 bases and J by 0 bases, with 9 bases between them. Germline V gives CDR1 MNHEY, CDR2 SVGAGI.

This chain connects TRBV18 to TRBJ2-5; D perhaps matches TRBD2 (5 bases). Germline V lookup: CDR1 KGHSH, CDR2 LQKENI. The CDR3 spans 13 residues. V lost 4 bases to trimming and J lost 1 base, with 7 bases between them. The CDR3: CASSRLAQETQYF. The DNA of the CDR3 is TGTGCCAGCTCACGGCTAGCCCAAGAGACCCAGTACTTC.

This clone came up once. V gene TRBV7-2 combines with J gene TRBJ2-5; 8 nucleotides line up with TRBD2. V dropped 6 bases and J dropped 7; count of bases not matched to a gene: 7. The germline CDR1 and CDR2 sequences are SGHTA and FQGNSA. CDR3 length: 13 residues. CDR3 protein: CASSTGGGRTQYF. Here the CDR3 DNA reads TGTGCCAGCAGTACGGGGGGGGGCCGGACCCAGTACTTC.

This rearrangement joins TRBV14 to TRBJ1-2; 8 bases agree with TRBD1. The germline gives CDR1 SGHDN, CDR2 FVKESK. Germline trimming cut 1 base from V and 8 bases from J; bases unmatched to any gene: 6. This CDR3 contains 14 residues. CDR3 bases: TGTGCCAGCAGCCAAGGATACTACAGGGGGGGCTACACCTTC. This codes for CASSQGYYRGGYTF.

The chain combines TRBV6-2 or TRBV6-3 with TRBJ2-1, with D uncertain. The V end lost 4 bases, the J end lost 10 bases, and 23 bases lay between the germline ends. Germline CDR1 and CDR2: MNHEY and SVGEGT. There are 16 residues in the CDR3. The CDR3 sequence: CASSFLSRTTPREQFF. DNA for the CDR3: TGTGCCAGCAGTTTCCTCTCCCGGACCACCCCGAGGGAGCAGTTCTTC.

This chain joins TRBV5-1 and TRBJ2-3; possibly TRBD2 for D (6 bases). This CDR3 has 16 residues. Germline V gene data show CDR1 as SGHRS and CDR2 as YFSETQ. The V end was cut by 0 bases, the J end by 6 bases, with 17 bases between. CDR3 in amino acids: CASSLAGTRGMDTQYF. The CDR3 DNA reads TGCGCCAGCAGCTTGGCCGGGACGCGGGGCATGGATACGCAGTATTTT.

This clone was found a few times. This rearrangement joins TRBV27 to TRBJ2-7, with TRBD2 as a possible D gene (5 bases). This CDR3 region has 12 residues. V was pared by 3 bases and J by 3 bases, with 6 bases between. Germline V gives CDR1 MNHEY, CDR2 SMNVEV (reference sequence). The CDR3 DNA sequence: TGTGCCAGCAGTTTCCGGGGCTACGAGCAGTACTTC. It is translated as CASSFRGYEQYF.

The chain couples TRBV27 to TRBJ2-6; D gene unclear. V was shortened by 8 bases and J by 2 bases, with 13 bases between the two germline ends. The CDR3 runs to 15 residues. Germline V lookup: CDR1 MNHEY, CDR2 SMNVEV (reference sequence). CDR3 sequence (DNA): TGTGCCAGCGGGTCCCTGGCGACTGGGGCCAACGTCCTGACTTTC. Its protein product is CASGSLATGANVLTF. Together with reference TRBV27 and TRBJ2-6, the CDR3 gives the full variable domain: EAQVTQNPRYLITVTGKKLTVTCSQNMNHEYMSWYRQDPGLGLRQIYYSMNVEVTDKGDVPEGYKVSRKEKRNFPLILESPSPNQTSLYFCASGSLATGANVLTFGAGSRLTVL.

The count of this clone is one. The CDR3 sequence is CASSSLNSYNEQFF. CDR3 DNA: TGTGCCAGCAGCTCTCTAAACTCCTACAATGAGCAGTTCTTC. This chain connects TRBV11-3 to TRBJ2-1; D is undetermined. Germline CDR1 SGHNT, CDR2 YENEEA. The CDR3 is made up of 14 amino acids. The V gene lost 4 bases and the J gene lost 0 bases, with 7 bases spanning the gap.

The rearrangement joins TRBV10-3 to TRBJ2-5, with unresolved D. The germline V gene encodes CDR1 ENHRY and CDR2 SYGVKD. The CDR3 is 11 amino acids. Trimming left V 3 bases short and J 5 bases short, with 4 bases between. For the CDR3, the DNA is TGTGCCATCAGTGAAGGGGAGACCCAGTACTTC. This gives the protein CAISEGETQYF.

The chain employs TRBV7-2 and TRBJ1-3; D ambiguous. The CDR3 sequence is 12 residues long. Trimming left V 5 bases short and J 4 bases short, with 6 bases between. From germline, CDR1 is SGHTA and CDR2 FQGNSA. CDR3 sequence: CASSPPGNTIYF. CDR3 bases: TGTGCCAGCAGCCCTCCGGGAAACACCATATATTTT. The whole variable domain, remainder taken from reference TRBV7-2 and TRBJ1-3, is GAGVSQSPSNKVTEKGKDVELRCDPISGHTALYWYRQSLGQGLEFLIYFQGNSAPDKSGLPSDRFSAERTGGSVSTLTIQRTQQEDSAVYLCASSPPGNTIYFGEGSWLTVV.